This T cell receptor (beta chain) was retrieved from a study of metastatic and nonmetastatic thyroid tumors. TCRdb re-analyzed the PCR reads using MiXCR. Of 35,000 to 40,000 clones in the sample, roughly 28% were seen once. Patients underwent thyroid surgery, and none had received any treatment before it. The J segment lost 6 bases and the V segment lost 3 bases, leaving 1 base of the junction unmatched. The CDR3 spans 13 residues. Looked up from germline, CDR1 is SGHNT and CDR2 is YENEEA. The sample comprised blood. V gene TRBV11-3 combines with J gene TRBJ2-2, with 7 bases matching TRBD1. This clonotype originated in a male donor with papillary thyroid cancer or a benign thyroid nodule (not recorded which). Some clones in this sample may be carry-over from other donors' samples. Here the CDR3 DNA reads TGTGCCAGCAGCTTTGACAGGGCCGGGGAGCTGTTTTTT. It is translated as CASSFDRAGELFF.